This TCR beta chain is drawn from a study of STAT5B mutations in CD4+ large granular lymphocyte leukemia. Study-level information: Healthy donors showed HLA-associated enrichment of the CDR3 'QG' motif. The study's findings and limits: No patients shared main leukemic clonotypes, though roughly 25% appeared at low frequency elsewhere. CD4-sorted patient repertoires seemed more clonal than healthy CD4+ repertoires.

Buffy coats from healthy blood donors served as controls. The CDR3 extends over 12 amino acids. The ends were cut back, 3 bases at V and 7 bases at J, with 12 bases in the middle. The germline V gene has CDR1 SQVTM and CDR2 ANQGSEA. The method was immunoSEQ multiplex PCR; TCRdb's version includes in-frame clones alone and lacks a portion of them. Among about 21,000 clones listed, about 75% were seen once. Worth noting for this clone: Its matching antigen is unknown.

This clonotype was sampled from a human donor in good health. The sequenced sample consisted of CD4+ T cells from blood buffy coats. V and J are TRBV29-1 and TRBJ1-1; D perhaps matches TRBD1 (5 bases). The CDR3 sequence: CSVESGRGEAFF. CDR3 nucleotide sequence: TGCAGCGTTGAGAGCGGTAGGGGTGAAGCTTTCTTT.